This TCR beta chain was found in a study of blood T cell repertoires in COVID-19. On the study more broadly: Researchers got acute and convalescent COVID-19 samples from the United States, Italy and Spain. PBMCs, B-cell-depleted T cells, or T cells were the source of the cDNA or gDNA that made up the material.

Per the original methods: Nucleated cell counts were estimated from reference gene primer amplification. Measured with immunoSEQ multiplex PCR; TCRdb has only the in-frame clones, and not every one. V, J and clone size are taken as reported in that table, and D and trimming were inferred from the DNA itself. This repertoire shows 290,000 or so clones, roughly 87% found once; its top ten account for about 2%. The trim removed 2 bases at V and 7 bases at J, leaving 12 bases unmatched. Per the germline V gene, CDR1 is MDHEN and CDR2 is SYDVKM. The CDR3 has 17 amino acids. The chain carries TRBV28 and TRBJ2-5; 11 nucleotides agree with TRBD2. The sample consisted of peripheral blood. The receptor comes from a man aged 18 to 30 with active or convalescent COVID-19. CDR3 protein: CASSLLVLAGGSMTQYF. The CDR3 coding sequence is TGTGCCAGCAGTTTACTGGTATTAGCGGGAGGGTCCATGACCCAGTACTTC.